What follows are 8 T cell receptor beta chains derived from one specimen sequenced in a study of T cells in localized non-small cell lung cancer. The assay was immunoSEQ multiplex PCR, and TCRdb's table has in-frame clones only and misses some. The sample consists of approximately 29,000 clones, roughly 84% of them appearing once. The specimen was peripheral blood mononuclear cells, collected before any cancer treatment. The receptors come from a man between 40 and 70 years old with stage III lung adenocarcinoma.

The rearrangement uses TRBV15 and TRBJ1-1, with D perhaps TRBD1 (5 bases). This CDR3 contains 14 residues. Germline loops: CDR1 LNHNV, CDR2 YYDKDF (reference sequence). V lost 5 bases and J 0 bases, leaving 10 bases between the germline ends. The DNA for the CDR3 is TGTGCCACCAGCTGGGACGGAATGAACACTGAAGCTTTCTTT. Its translation is CATSWDGMNTEAFF.

The chain employs TRBV11-2 and TRBJ1-5, with a weak D call TRBD1 (6 bases). The CDR3 has 16 residues. In germline, CDR1 is SGHAT, CDR2 FQNNGV. Trimming removed 3 bases at V and 1 base at J, with 13 bases between. CDR3 sequence: CASSFGGRESNQPQHF. The CDR3, as DNA: TGTGCCAGCAGCTTTGGGGGCAGGGAGAGCAATCAGCCCCAGCATTTT.

The chain employs TRBV6-1 and TRBJ2-2; no clear D. V lost 6 bases, J lost 9 bases, and 14 bases lay in between. Germline V gene sequence: CDR1 MNHNS, CDR2 SASEGT. This CDR3 comprises 13 residues. CDR3 in DNA: TGTGCCAGCAGCGAGAATGCGTACCGGGAGCTGTTTTTT. The encoded protein is CASSENAYRELFF.

The rearrangement uses TRBV4-1 and TRBJ1-1; D is uncertain. The CDR3 is 15 residues long. V was cut by 0 bases and J by 9 bases, with 17 bases left in between. Germline values: CDR1 MGHRA, CDR2 YSYEKL. CDR3 DNA sequence: TGCGCCAGCAGCCAAGACGCCAGACGCCATGACAAAGCTTTCTTT. Translation gives CASSQDARRHDKAFF.

The V call is TRBV10-3, the J call TRBJ1-6, with 7 positions matching TRBD1. After removal of 2 bases from V and 7 bases from J, the junction contained 2 bases not matched to a gene. The germline gives CDR1 ENHRY, CDR2 SYGVKD. The CDR3 covers 14 residues. Here the CDR3 reads CAISERGQNSPLHF. CDR3 sequence (DNA): TGTGCCATCAGTGAGAGGGGACAGAATTCACCCCTCCACTTT.

The chain couples TRBV27 to TRBJ2-2, with a tentative D call TRBD1 (6 bases). The CDR3 covers 14 residues. Germline CDR1 is MNHEY and CDR2 is SMNVEV (reference sequence). Trimming left V 7 bases short and J 3 bases short, with 12 bases between. As DNA, the CDR3 is TGTGCCAGCACTCCGACAGGTCACACCGGGGAGCTGTTTTTT. Its translation is CASTPTGHTGELFF.

This chain connects TRBV2 to TRBJ2-6, with a tentative D call TRBD1 (6 bases). Germline assignment: CDR1 SNHLY and CDR2 FYNNEI. This CDR3 contains 13 residues. Trimming cost V 10 bases and J 2 bases, with 9 bases left between them. The CDR3, as DNA: TGTGCCACCCCAGGGGCTGGGGCCAACGTCCTGACTTTC. It is translated as CATPGAGANVLTF.

The chain joins TRBV28 to TRBJ2-5; D remains unclear. Trimming removed 11 bases at V and 1 base at J, with 8 bases between. There are 11 residues in the CDR3. Per germline, CDR1 MDHEN and CDR2 SYDVKM. The CDR3 sequence: CAGGPQETQYF. CDR3 nucleotides: TGTGCCGGTGGGCCCCAAGAGACCCAGTACTTC. The variable domain in full, with the rest retrieved from reference TRBV28 and TRBJ2-5, is DVKVTQSSRYLVKRTGEKVFLECVQDMDHENMFWYRQDPGLGLRLIYFSYDVKMKEKGDIPEGYSVSREKKERFSLILESASTNQTSMYLCAGGPQETQYFGPGTRLLVL.